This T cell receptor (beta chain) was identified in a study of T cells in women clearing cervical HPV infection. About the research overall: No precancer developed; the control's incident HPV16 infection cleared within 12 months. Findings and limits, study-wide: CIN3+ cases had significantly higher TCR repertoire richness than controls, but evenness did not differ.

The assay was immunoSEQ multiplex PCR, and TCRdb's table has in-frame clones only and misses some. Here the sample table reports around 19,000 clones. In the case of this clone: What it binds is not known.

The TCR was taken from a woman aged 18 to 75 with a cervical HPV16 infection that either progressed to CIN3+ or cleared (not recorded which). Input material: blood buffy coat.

The CDR3 loop reads CASSLEGRSNYGYTF. The covered CDR3 bases are TGTGCCAGCAGTTTGGAGGGGCGGTCTAACTATGGC. V is TRBV28 and J is TRBJ1-2, with a weak D call TRBD1 (5 bases). The read gets to within 3 residues of the CDR3 end, and the germline J gene fills in the rest. This CDR3 has 15 amino acids. The germline V gene encodes CDR1 MDHEN and CDR2 SYDVKM. Between the trimmed V and J ends, which lost 3 bases and 0 bases, there was a span of 11 bases.